Following are 26 T cell receptor beta chains from one sample sequenced in a study of blood T cell repertoires in COVID-19. Sequencing was performed with immunoSEQ multiplex PCR; in TCRdb, only in-frame clones are kept and a portion is missing. This table has 390,000 or so clones, more than 80% appearing once. The sequenced sample consisted of peripheral blood. The receptor source for this set is a woman in her 30s with active or convalescent COVID-19.

The chain carries TRBV25-1 and TRBJ2-7; perhaps TRBD1 as D (6 bases). The CDR3 is 15 residues long. The germline V gene encodes CDR1 MGHDK and CDR2 SYGVNS. V was shortened by 1 base and J by 2 bases, with 12 bases between the two germline ends. DNA of the CDR3: TGTGCCAGCAGTGAATCCCGGACAGCAACCTACGAGCAGTACTTC. This codes for CASSESRTATYEQYF.

This chain joins TRBV5-1 and TRBJ1-4; no reliable D call. CDR1 and CDR2 (germline): SGHRS, YFSETQ. CDR3 size: 15 residues. Trimming took off 0 bases at V and 3 bases at J, with 9 bases between the two ends. This CDR3 reads CASSLGDTSNEKLFF. The CDR3 DNA reads as TGCGCCAGCAGCTTGGGTGACACTTCTAATGAAAAACTGTTTTTT.

The chain couples TRBV20-1 to TRBJ2-1, with TRBD2 identical over 8 bases. Germline values: CDR1 DFQATT, CDR2 SNEGSKA (reference sequence). This CDR3 contains 11 residues. The junction had 9 bases not matched to a gene; V was cut back by 7 bases and J by 13 bases. CDR3 in DNA: TGCAGTGTTCAACCGGGACTAGACCAGTTCTTC. It specifies CSVQPGLDQFF.

The rearrangement links TRBV19 to TRBJ2-7, with D maybe TRBD1 (7 bases). The germline V gene encodes CDR1 LNHDA and CDR2 SQIVND (reference sequence). The CDR3 is made up of 14 amino acids. Trimming took 3 bases from V and 5 from J, leaving 14 bases between them. The CDR3 sequence: CASSIRRGRDEQYF. CDR3 DNA sequence: TGTGCCAGTAGTATCCGGAGGGGGCGAGACGAGCAGTACTTC.

The chain has TRBV7-8 and TRBJ1-1, with TRBD1 identical over 7 bases. This CDR3 region has 14 residues. Germline CDR1 and CDR2: SGHVS and FQNEAQ. V shed 1 base and J 4 bases; nucleotides not matched to a gene: 3. CDR3 loop: CASSLEPGGTEAFF. The CDR3, as DNA: TGTGCCAGCAGCTTAGAGCCAGGGGGCACTGAAGCTTTCTTT. The variable domain in full, with the rest retrieved from reference TRBV7-8 and TRBJ1-1, is GAGVSQSPRYKVAKRGQDVALRCDPISGHVSLFWYQQALGQGPEFLTYFQNEAQLDKSGLPSDRFFAERPEGSVSTLKIQRTQQEDSAVYLCASSLEPGGTEAFFGQGTRLTVV.

This rearrangement joins TRBV19 to TRBJ2-1, with a weak D call TRBD2 (5 bases). Germline CDR1 and CDR2: LNHDA and SQIVND (reference sequence). This CDR3 is 16 amino acids long. The germline V and J ends were trimmed by 7 bases and 2 bases, with 18 bases remaining between them. The CDR3 is CASKKGASSPYNEQFF. CDR3 in DNA: TGTGCCAGTAAGAAGGGAGCGTCCTCGCCCTACAATGAGCAGTTCTTC.

The chain joins TRBV3-1 (or the pseudogene TRBV3-2) to TRBJ1-3; a possible D gene is TRBD1 (5 bases). The V end lost 3 bases, the J end lost 0 bases, and 12 bases lay between the germline ends. The length of the CDR3 is 16 residues. The germline V gene has CDR1 LGHDT and CDR2 YNNKEL (reference sequence). In DNA, the CDR3 is TGTGCCAGCAGCCACGTGATCAGGGACTCTGGAAACACCATATATTTT. This encodes CASSHVIRDSGNTIYF.

The chain couples TRBV6-5 to TRBJ2-5; no clear D. The CDR3 consists of 12 residues. Between the trimmed V and J ends, which lost 4 bases and 2 bases, there was a span of 5 bases. Germline V CDR1 and CDR2: MNHEY, SVGAGI. The CDR3 is CASSSRQETQYF. The CDR3 bases are TGTGCCAGCAGTTCTAGACAAGAGACCCAGTACTTC.

The chain employs TRBV2 and TRBJ1-6, with unresolved D. Per germline, CDR1 SNHLY and CDR2 FYNNEI. Trimming removed 7 bases from V and 10 bases from J, with 20 bases in between. This CDR3 has 15 amino acids. CDR3 in amino acids: CASKLEFLSRSPLHF. CDR3 nucleotides: TGTGCCAGCAAGTTAGAGTTTTTGTCTCGGTCACCCCTCCACTTT.

V is TRBV5-1 and J is TRBJ1-3; D is perhaps TRBD1 (6 bases). Germline CDR1 SGHRS, CDR2 YFSETQ. Trimming stripped 0 bases from V and 3 bases from J, with 13 bases between. The CDR3 loop spans 16 amino acids. The CDR3 nucleotides are TGCGCCAGCAGCTTGGTGGCAGGGGCAGTTGGAAACACCATATATTTT. Its translation: CASSLVAGAVGNTIYF.

The chain links TRBV5-1 to TRBJ2-3; D is possibly TRBD1 (6 bases). Germline-derived CDR1 and CDR2 are SGHRS and YFSETQ. CDR3 length: 16 residues. Trimming removed 3 bases from V and 4 bases from J, with 18 bases in between. CDR3 region: CASSSAQGSRADTQYF. CDR3 DNA: TGCGCCAGCAGCTCAGCCCAGGGGTCGCGGGCAGATACGCAGTATTTT.

The chain couples TRBV18 to TRBJ1-5, with D unclear. V gave up 6 bases and J gave up 6 bases, with 12 bases separating them. The CDR3 covers 13 residues. CDR1 and CDR2 from the germline V gene are KGHSH and LQKENI. Here the CDR3 DNA reads TGTGCCAGCTCCCCGTCCCCCGGTCAGCCCCAGCATTTT. Encoded protein: CASSPSPGQPQHF.

This clone has only a few counts. The genes are TRBV25-1 and TRBJ2-1; D perhaps matches TRBD2 (6 bases). The CDR3 length is 14 residues. Trimming cost V 3 bases and J 4 bases, with 10 bases left between them. Germline assignment: CDR1 MGHDK and CDR2 SYGVNS. The CDR3 DNA reads TGTGCCAGCAGTGAGGACTACTATTACAATGAGCAGTTCTTC. Translation: CASSEDYYYNEQFF.

This clone was recorded once. V and J are TRBV7-8 and TRBJ1-1; possibly TRBD1 for D (6 bases). The germline V gene encodes CDR1 SGHVS and CDR2 FQNEAQ. The CDR3 has 14 amino acids. Trimming shortened V by 5 bases and J by 1 base, and 11 bases separated the two germline ends. The CDR3 region is CASSPGHRNTEAFF. The CDR3 DNA reads as TGTGCCAGCAGCCCGGGACATCGGAACACTGAAGCTTTCTTT.

With regard to this clone: Other DNA sequences in this sample translate to the same CDR3. J is TRBJ1-2 and V is TRBV2; 7 bases agree with TRBD1. Looked up from germline, CDR1 is SNHLY and CDR2 is FYNNEI. This CDR3 region has 14 residues. Trimming at V came to 1 base and at J to 3 bases, leaving 2 bases not matched to a gene. CDR3 residues: CASSEGRGYYGYTF. The CDR3 DNA is TGTGCCAGCAGTGAAGGCAGGGGGTACTATGGCTACACCTTC.

In DNA form, the CDR3 reads TGTGCCAGCGTCGAGGTTCAGGGGGTCTACAATGAGCAGTTCTTC. Amino acids: CASVEVQGVYNEQFF. This rearrangement joins TRBV2 to TRBJ2-1; 7 positions match TRBD1. The J segment lost 3 bases and the V segment lost 8 bases, leaving 10 bases of the junction unmatched. Germline assignment: CDR1 SNHLY and CDR2 FYNNEI. This CDR3 contains 15 residues.

This clone was seen more than once but under ten times. The chain recombines TRBV11-2 with TRBJ2-7, with a tentative D call TRBD1 (6 bases). Germline V gene data show CDR1 as SGHAT and CDR2 as FQNNGV. Trimming shortened V by 5 bases and J by 5 bases, and 22 bases separated the two germline ends. CDR3 size: 16 residues. The CDR3 loop reads CASSPLGGGLENEQYF. CDR3 DNA: TGTGCCAGCAGCCCATTAGGGGGTGGTTTAGAGAACGAGCAGTACTTC. Full variable domain (rest looked up from reference TRBV11-2 and TRBJ2-7): EAGVAQSPRYKIIEKRQSVAFWCNPISGHATLYWYQQILGQGPKLLIQFQNNGVVDDSQLPKDRFSAERLKGVDSTLKIQPAKLEDSAVYLCASSPLGGGLENEQYFGPGTRLTVT.

V is TRBV10-2 and J is TRBJ2-1, with D perhaps matching TRBD2 (5 bases). Germline V gene lookup returns CDR1 WSHSY and CDR2 SAAADI. V lost 4 bases, J lost 4 bases, and 14 bases lay in between. This CDR3 has 15 amino acids. The CDR3 protein is CASSVDGSAYNEQFF. The CDR3 DNA reads as TGCGCCAGCAGTGTGGATGGTAGCGCGTACAATGAGCAGTTCTTC.

The chain couples TRBV4-1 to TRBJ2-7; D may be TRBD1 (6 bases). CDR3 length equals 13 residues. CDR1 is MGHRA and CDR2 is YSYEKL in the germline V gene. V was shortened by 4 bases and J by 7 bases, with 14 bases between the two germline ends. CDR3 residues: CASSRVTGREQYF. In DNA, the CDR3 is TGCGCCAGCAGCCGGGTTACAGGGCGTGAGCAGTACTTC.

This chain joins TRBV3-1 (or the pseudogene TRBV3-2) and TRBJ1-2; 7 bases align to TRBD1. Trimming cost V 6 bases and J 5 bases; bases outside gene matches: 6. Looked up from germline, CDR1 is LGHDT and CDR2 is YNNKEL (reference sequence). CDR3 length equals 13 residues. As DNA, the CDR3 is TGTGCCAGCAGTCGGGGACAGTTTTATGGCTACACCTTC. Residues: CASSRGQFYGYTF.

The V call is TRBV9, the J call TRBJ2-4; 10 positions match TRBD2. V shed 0 bases, J shed 13 bases, and the junction held 4 bases outside the gene matches. The CDR3 totals 13 residues. Germline lookup yields CDR1 SGDLS and CDR2 YYNGEE. The CDR3 coding sequence is TGTGCCAGCAGCGTAGAACTAGCGGGAAGGCAGTACTTC. Translated: CASSVELAGRQYF.

This chain connects TRBV27 to TRBJ2-1; 9 nucleotides line up with TRBD2. The junction had 0 bases not matched to a gene; V was cut back by 2 bases and J by 4 bases. There are 14 residues in the CDR3. Germline-derived CDR1 and CDR2 are MNHEY and SMNVEV (reference sequence). CDR3 sequence (DNA): TGTGCCAGCAGTTTAGCGGGGGGGTACAATGAGCAGTTCTTC. Translated, it gives CASSLAGGYNEQFF.

The rearrangement uses TRBV5-8 and TRBJ2-1, with 9 bases matching TRBD2. CDR3 length: 16 amino acids. Germline V CDR1 and CDR2: SGHTS, YDEGEE. The V segment lost 0 bases and the J segment 5 bases; nucleotides outside the gene matches: 6. CDR3 loop: CASSLGSLAGNNEQFF. The DNA of the CDR3 is TGTGCCAGCAGCTTGGGTAGTCTAGCGGGGAACAATGAGCAGTTCTTC.

This clone was observed once. V is TRBV5-1 and J is TRBJ2-1; 11 bases align to TRBD2. Trimming took 4 bases from V and 4 from J; bases not matched to a gene: 4. Germline V gene lookup returns CDR1 SGHRS and CDR2 YFSETQ. This CDR3 is built from 15 residues. The CDR3 loop reads CASSNRLAGYNEQFF. As DNA, the CDR3 is TGCGCCAGCAGCAACCGACTAGCGGGGTACAATGAGCAGTTCTTC.

This chain connects TRBV4-1 to TRBJ1-4, with D possibly TRBD1 on 5 matching bases. CDR1 MGHRA and CDR2 YSYEKL come from the germline V gene. CDR3 length equals 16 residues. Trimming pared 5 bases from V and 5 bases from J, leaving 18 bases between. CDR3 amino acids: CASSTLGGEGNEKLFF. Written as DNA, the CDR3 is TGCGCCAGCAGCACGCTTGGAGGGGAGGGCAATGAAAAACTGTTTTTT.

This clone was picked up a small number of times. This rearrangement joins TRBV7-6 to TRBJ1-1; tentative D call: TRBD1 (5 bases). V was pared by 5 bases and J by 4 bases, with 20 bases between. This CDR3 is built from 16 residues. CDR1 and CDR2 (germline): SGHVS, FNYEAQ. The CDR3 DNA follows: TGTGCCAGCAGCCGTTTTAGGGGTGGGGTGGGCACTGAAGCTTTCTTT. Its protein is CASSRFRGGVGTEAFF.